This T cell receptor (beta chain) was recorded in a study of blood T cells in healthy people across ages. Per germline, CDR1 SGDLS and CDR2 YYNGEE. The CDR3 contains 16 residues. Trimming pared 4 bases from V and 1 base from J, leaving 17 bases between. This clonotype has only a few counts. A J-beta primer mix and a sample-barcoded 5' primer were used in a second PCR of about 7 to 12 cycles. Each CDR3 protein gets one entry after TCRdb re-called the 5' RACE reads with MiXCR. The sample shows 550,000 to 800,000 distinct CDR3 sequences, around 32% of them seen only once. Sequenced: blood. The receptor's source is a woman of 80 years or more in good health. The chain is built from TRBV9 and TRBJ1-1; no reliable D call. CDR3 in DNA: TGTGCCAGCAGCCCCACCCCTCCCCCAGGGAACACTGAAGCTTTCTTT. Protein: CASSPTPPPGNTEAFF.